This paragraph reports one TCR beta chain. Its recognized antigen is unknown. The input lacks base qualities; no much larger clone sits a single base away. The protocol used for the library was PCR. Reads for this sample came from an Illumina HiSeq 2000. The public reads were reanalyzed by TCRdb: fastp trimming at Q25, MiXCR alignment, in-frame beta chains only. When rows share a CDR3 protein, they turn into one entry using the most common DNA and genes. This sample holds fewer than 100,000 distinct CDR3 sequences; 45% to 65% were observed only once. Of the sample, 14% is held by the ten largest clones. The data are from a study of CDR3 diversity in severe acne (dated 2019 in TCRdb). The CDR3, from cysteine to phenylalanine, totals 13 residues. Only the CDR3 DNA is retained, 39 bases long and in frame from the first base. Looking up the germline V gene yields CDR1 MNHEY and CDR2 SVGAGI. V is clipped by 6 bases and J by 19 bases, and the sequence between their germline boundaries is 22 bases long.

The origin of this receptor is a male donor in good health, without acne. The sequence joins TRBV6-5 to TRBJ1-6, with the D gene call left open. What was sequenced was blood. CDR3 sequence: CASRWSLGSAQHF. The sequenced DNA: TGTGCCAGCAGATGGTCATTGGGGTCGGCCCAGCACTTT.